The T cell receptor (beta chain) under discussion was sequenced for a study of cytomegalovirus exposure and HLA in healthy donors. The PCR used 60 Vbeta and 13 Jbeta primers. Method: immunoSEQ multiplex PCR; TCRdb's copy keeps in-frame clones and lacks some. The data show some 150,000 clones, with approximately 82% seen just once and 2.5% to 4% held by the top ten. The CDR3 is made up of 14 amino acids. From germline, CDR1 is SGHNT and CDR2 YYREEE (reference sequence). The V and J ends lost 6 bases and 1 base respectively, with 11 bases between them. This clone was seen a handful of times. The clonotype comes from a man aged 35 to 55 in good health and CMV-seronegative. V usage is TRBV5-4 and J usage is TRBJ1-3; D ambiguous. Sequencing was done on a sample of PBMCs. The CDR3 sequence: CASTLAGSGNTIYF. CDR3 DNA sequence: TGTGCCAGCACCCTAGCGGGGTCTGGAAACACCATATATTTT.